These 28 T cell receptor beta chains were sequenced from one sample in a study of T cells in Graves' hyperthyroidism and ophthalmopathy. The investigators amplified TCR beta CDR3 regions from RNA transcripts. A first-round RT-PCR of the TCR CDR3 used the HTBI primer set. In TCRdb, the multiplex PCR reads were re-called with MiXCR into one record per CDR3 protein. The sample lists 350,000 to 400,000 distinct CDR3 sequences; under 20% were seen once. Specimen: blood. The receptors originated from a man between 18 and 29 years old with Graves' ophthalmopathy.

This clonotype appeared many times. V is TRBV12-3 or TRBV12-4 and J is TRBJ2-1; no definite D call. With 3 bases removed from V and 3 bases from J, the gap between germline ends came to 3 bases. This CDR3 has 12 residues. The CDR3 here is CASSFDYNEQFF. The CDR3 DNA sequence: TGTGCCAGCAGTTTTGACTACAATGAGCAGTTCTTC.

This clonotype was seen only a few times. V usage is TRBV9 and J usage is TRBJ2-2; the match to TRBD2 covers 9 bases. The CDR3 is made up of 16 amino acids. V lost 3 bases and J lost 3; bases outside the gene matches: 6. Germline CDR1 and CDR2: SGDLS and YYNGEE. The CDR3 loop is CASSAATSGYTGELFF. The CDR3 DNA sequence: TGTGCCAGCAGCGCGGCGACTAGCGGTTACACCGGGGAGCTGTTTTTT.

The genes are TRBV6-2 or TRBV6-3 and TRBJ2-2, with 13 positions matching TRBD2. This CDR3 region has 16 residues. Germline-derived CDR1 and CDR2 are MNHEY and SVGEGT. The V segment lost 6 bases and the J segment 4 bases; nucleotides outside the gene matches: 5. This chain's CDR3 is CASRRTSGGFTGELFF. The CDR3, as DNA: TGTGCCAGCAGGAGGACTAGCGGGGGTTTCACCGGGGAGCTGTTTTTT.

This clonotype was picked up a small number of times. The chain recombines TRBV5-1 with TRBJ1-4; D gene unclear. The V end was cut by 0 bases, the J end by 2 bases, with 8 bases between. This CDR3 contains 15 residues. Looked up from germline, CDR1 is SGHRS and CDR2 is YFSETQ. The CDR3 protein is CASSLEQATNEKLFF. The CDR3 DNA sequence: TGCGCCAGCAGCTTGGAGCAGGCTACTAATGAAAAACTGTTTTTT.

This clonotype appeared many times. The chain recombines TRBV28 with TRBJ2-5, with no clear D. CDR1 and CDR2 (germline): MDHEN, SYDVKM. This CDR3 is built from 12 residues. Between the trimmed V and J ends, which lost 3 bases and 8 bases, there was a span of 10 bases. This chain's CDR3 is CASSLLGYTQYF. CDR3 DNA sequence: TGTGCCAGCAGTTTGTTGGGGTATACCCAGTACTTC.

This clonotype has a count of ten or more. V usage is TRBV5-1 and J usage is TRBJ1-2; TRBD1 aligns across 7 bases. The CDR3 totals 17 residues. The germline gives CDR1 SGHRS, CDR2 YFSETQ. With V trimmed by 0 bases and J by 3 bases, 11 bases remained unmatched. CDR3 nucleotides: TGCGCCAGCAGCTTGGTAGCCGGGACAGATTCTTACTATGGCTACACCTTC. Translated: CASSLVAGTDSYYGYTF.

The table lists this clonotype with many counts. The chain joins TRBV5-1 to TRBJ2-1, with 12 bases fitting TRBD2. The germline V gene has CDR1 SGHRS and CDR2 YFSETQ. There are 16 residues in the CDR3. Losses at the gene ends were 3 bases for V and 4 bases for J; bases not matched to a gene: 5. The chain's CDR3 is CASSSTSGGVYNEQFF. CDR3 DNA sequence: TGCGCCAGCAGCTCGACTAGCGGGGGTGTTTACAATGAGCAGTTCTTC.

The chain couples TRBV19 to TRBJ1-5; D ambiguous. From germline, CDR1 is LNHDA and CDR2 SQIVND (reference sequence). This CDR3 spans 16 amino acids. Trimming took off 7 bases at V and 2 bases at J, with 18 bases between the two ends. The CDR3 DNA follows: TGTGCCAGTACATACCGCGGGGAGAGGCGCAATCAGCCCCAGCATTTT. This encodes CASTYRGERRNQPQHF.

The chain combines TRBV24-1 with TRBJ2-3, with 8 bases aligning to TRBD2. The CDR3 covers 14 residues. The V gene end was trimmed by 9 bases and the J gene end by 3 bases; junction bases not matched to a gene: 7. Germline values: CDR1 KGHDR, CDR2 SFDVKD. In DNA, the CDR3 is TGTGCCACCGGGAGCGGGGGAGGGACAGATACGCAGTATTTT. This translates into CATGSGGGTDTQYF.

This chain connects TRBV9 to TRBJ1-1; tentative D call: TRBD1 (5 bases). Per germline, CDR1 SGDLS and CDR2 YYNGEE. With 0 bases removed from V and 6 bases from J, the gap between germline ends came to 12 bases. The CDR3 has 14 residues. The CDR3 reads CASSVEGAHPEAFF. CDR3 nucleotides: TGTGCCAGCAGCGTAGAAGGGGCTCACCCTGAAGCTTTCTTT.

This clonotype was seen repeatedly, ten times or more. The chain recombines TRBV11-2 with TRBJ2-5, with TRBD1 matching 8 bases. The CDR3 is made up of 14 amino acids. J was trimmed by 3 bases and V by 5 bases; bases with no gene match: 5. The germline V gene has CDR1 SGHAT and CDR2 FQNNGV. The CDR3 here is CASSIPGQEETQYF. CDR3 nucleotides: TGTGCCAGCAGCATTCCGGGACAGGAAGAGACCCAGTACTTC.

This rearrangement joins TRBV6-2 or TRBV6-3 to TRBJ2-5; TRBD2 matches at 8 bases. The germline V gene encodes CDR1 MNHEY and CDR2 SVGEGT. V was pared by 0 bases and J by 5 bases, with 5 bases of the junction left unmatched. This CDR3 is 15 amino acids long. Here the CDR3 reads CASSYSTSVGETQYF. CDR3 nucleotides: TGTGCCAGCAGTTACTCGACTAGCGTGGGGGAGACCCAGTACTTC.

The CDR3 region is CASSRAQGHYGYTF. CDR3 in DNA: TGTGCCAGCTCACGCGCACAGGGACACTATGGCTACACCTTC. V gene TRBV18 combines with J gene TRBJ1-2; D may be TRBD1 (6 bases). CDR1 is KGHSH and CDR2 is LQKENI in the germline V gene. CDR3 length: 14 residues. V was trimmed by 4 bases and J by 3 bases, leaving 12 bases between them. The entire variable domain, with the rest obtained from reference TRBV18 and TRBJ1-2, is as follows: NAGVMQNPRHLVRRRGQEARLRCSPMKGHSHVYWYRQLPEEGLKFMVYLQKENIIDESGMPKERFSAEFPKEGPSILRIQQVVRGDSAAYFCASSRAQGHYGYTFGSGTRLTVV.

Ten or more counts support this clonotype. The genes are TRBV24-1 and TRBJ1-2, with D unresolved. Trimming took 4 bases from V and 10 from J, leaving 12 bases between them. This CDR3 region has 12 residues. Per the germline V gene, CDR1 is KGHDR and CDR2 is SFDVKD. For the CDR3, the DNA is TGTGCCACCAGTGAGTCGTCTCGCTCCTACACCTTC. Its protein is CATSESSRSYTF.

The chain is built from TRBV10-3 and TRBJ1-2, with 10 bases fitting TRBD1. CDR1 is ENHRY, CDR2 SYGVKD, per germline. The CDR3 is made up of 14 amino acids. Germline trimming cut 6 bases from V and 4 bases from J; bases unmatched to any gene: 5. The CDR3 spells CAISEGTGVYGYTF. CDR3 in DNA: TGTGCCATCAGCGAAGGGACAGGGGTCTATGGCTACACCTTC.

This clonotype was seen many times. The genes are TRBV5-6 and TRBJ1-2, with D possibly TRBD1 on 5 matching bases. Trimming left V 0 bases short and J 2 bases short, with 23 bases between. The CDR3 is 19 residues long. Germline V gene data show CDR1 as SGHDT and CDR2 as YYEEEE. CDR3 DNA sequence: TGTGCCAGCAGCTTGGGTGGAAGGGGCAGCCCCCCAGGCAACTATGGCTACACCTTC. This encodes CASSLGGRGSPPGNYGYTF.

This clonotype was detected many times. The chain joins TRBV7-6 to TRBJ2-7; TRBD2 matches 8 bases. The CDR3 sequence is 17 residues long. Losses at the gene ends were 1 base for V and 4 bases for J; bases not matched to a gene: 12. CDR1 and CDR2 (germline): SGHVS, FNYEAQ. In DNA form, the CDR3 reads TGTGCCAGCAGCTTAGTCCGGCTAGCGGGTGTTCTTTACGAGCAGTACTTC. Protein product: CASSLVRLAGVLYEQYF.

This clonotype has a single count. The J gene is TRBJ1-5, the V gene TRBV20-1; TRBD1 is a possible D gene (5 bases). The germline CDR1 and CDR2 sequences are DFQATT and SNEGSKA (reference sequence). V gave up 1 base and J gave up 0 bases, with 22 bases separating them. This CDR3 region has 19 residues. The CDR3, as DNA: TGCAGTGCTAGAGGGGGAGTGGGGGGGGAACCTTATAGCAATCAGCCCCAGCATTTT. Amino acids: CSARGGVGGEPYSNQPQHF.

This chain links TRBV4-2 with TRBJ1-5, with a weak D call TRBD1 (5 bases). The CDR3 consists of 17 residues. V was pared by 0 bases and J by 11 bases, with 23 bases between. Germline assignment: CDR1 LGHNA and CDR2 YNFKEQ. Here the CDR3 reads CASSQEVGVRGDAAQHF. CDR3 DNA sequence: TGTGCCAGCAGCCAAGAGGTTGGGGTCCGGGGGGACGCAGCCCAGCATTTT.

This clonotype occurred many times. The J gene is TRBJ2-3, the V gene TRBV10-3; D is uncertain. The CDR3 sequence is 13 residues long. V was clipped by 1 base and J by 1 base, with 3 bases between them. CDR1 and CDR2 from the germline V gene are ENHRY and SYGVKD. The DNA for the CDR3 is TGTGCCATCAGTGAGTGGGGCACAGATACGCAGTATTTT. It codes for CAISEWGTDTQYF.

In this sample, this clonotype turned up many times. The rearrangement links TRBV9 to TRBJ1-1; no reliable D call. V was pared by 4 bases and J by 4 bases, with 11 bases between. Germline V gene data show CDR1 as SGDLS and CDR2 as YYNGEE. The CDR3 contains 13 residues. For the CDR3, the DNA is TGTGCCAGCAGCTATGGGTCGGGCACTGAAGCTTTCTTT. Translation gives CASSYGSGTEAFF.

This clonotype was detected a few times. The J gene is TRBJ2-7, the V gene TRBV4-1, with D perhaps matching TRBD1 (5 bases). The germline V gene encodes CDR1 MGHRA and CDR2 YSYEKL. The CDR3 runs 14 residues. Trimming stripped 1 base from V and 2 bases from J, with 9 bases between. The CDR3 sequence is CASSQAVGPYEQYF. The CDR3 region has the DNA TGCGCCAGCAGCCAAGCCGTGGGGCCCTACGAGCAGTACTTC.

This rearrangement joins TRBV13 to TRBJ1-4, with no clear D. CDR3 size: 12 residues. CDR1 and CDR2 (germline): PRHDT, FYEKMQ (reference sequence). V lost 10 bases to trimming and J lost 8 bases, with 14 bases between them. The CDR3 DNA sequence: TGTGCCACCGGCTCCTCTGGGGAAAAACTGTTTTTT. Translating it yields CATGSSGEKLFF. The whole variable domain, filled in from reference TRBV13 and TRBJ1-4, reads AAGVIQSPRHLIKEKRETATLKCYPIPRHDTVYWYQQGPGQDPQFLISFYEKMQSDKGSIPDRFSAQQFSDYHSELNMSSLELGDSALYFCATGSSGEKLFFGSGTQLSVL.

This clonotype was detected many times. This chain connects TRBV5-8 to TRBJ2-7; TRBD1 is a possible D gene (6 bases). The V end was cut by 6 bases, the J end by 0 bases, with 10 bases between. The CDR3 is made up of 13 amino acids. Germline V CDR1 and CDR2: SGHTS, YDEGEE. CDR3 bases: TGTGCCAGCATCCCGACAGGCTCCTACGAGCAGTACTTC. Translating gives CASIPTGSYEQYF.

On this clonotype: A much larger clone sits a single nucleotide away, making a read error possible. The chain joins TRBV29-1 to TRBJ1-1; D remains unclear. Trimming took off 4 bases at V and 5 bases at J, with 20 bases between the two ends. The CDR3 loop spans 15 amino acids. Germline loops: CDR1 SQVTM, CDR2 ANQGSEA. The CDR3 here is CSVGNQDLRGTEAFF. The CDR3 nucleotides read TGCAGCGTTGGAAACCAGGACCTTCGAGGGACTGAAGCTTTCTTT. Full variable domain (remainder filled in from reference TRBV29-1 and TRBJ1-1): SAVISQKPSRDICQRGTSLTIQCQVDSQVTMMFWYRQQPGQSLTLIATANQGSEATYESGFVIDKFPISRPNLTFSTLTVSNMSPEDSSIYLCSVGNQDLRGTEAFFGQGTRLTVV.

The gene calls are TRBV20-1 and TRBJ1-4, with 7 bases identical to TRBD1. Germline V gene data show CDR1 as DFQATT and CDR2 as SNEGSKA (reference sequence). The CDR3 has 17 amino acids. V gave up 1 base and J gave up 2 bases; unmatched junction bases: 10. CDR3 DNA sequence: TGCAGTGCTAGAGTCCTGCAGGGGGGACAGACTAATGAAAAACTGTTTTTT. Protein product: CSARVLQGGQTNEKLFF.

This clonotype has at least ten counts. The V gene is TRBV3-1, the J gene TRBJ1-6; a weak D match, TRBD1 (5 bases). Germline CDR1 and CDR2: LGHDT and YNNKEL (reference sequence). The germline V and J ends were trimmed by 1 base and 5 bases, with 15 bases remaining between them. The CDR3 length is 17 residues. This chain's CDR3 is CASSQGPPGRDNSPLHF. CDR3 DNA sequence: TGTGCCAGCAGCCAAGGGCCCCCGGGGCGAGATAATTCACCCCTCCACTTT.

The CDR3 sequence: CASSVDLDLLANGYTF. In nucleotides, the CDR3 is TGTGCCAGCAGCGTAGATCTGGACCTCCTGGCCAATGGCTACACCTTC. The chain uses TRBV9 and TRBJ1-2; D call uncertain. In germline, CDR1 is SGDLS, CDR2 YYNGEE. The V end was cut by 0 bases, the J end by 6 bases, with 18 bases between. This CDR3 is 16 amino acids long.